This record covers a single TCR beta chain. Its antigen remains unidentified. Base qualities are missing; no much larger clone stands one base away. This record comes from a study of blood T cell repertoires in COVID-19 (dated by TCRdb to about 2020). Regarding the research as a whole: Samples covering the acute and convalescent phases of COVID-19 were provided by collaborators in the United States, Italy and Spain. The dataset comprised deeply sampled blood TCRbeta repertoires from subjects exposed to, actively infected with, or recovered from COVID-19. The material from the prospective study consisted of cDNA or gDNA derived from T cells, B-cell-depleted T cells, or PBMCs. The sample metadata nearly always contained a de-identified subject ID, COVID-19 status, age in years and sex. A freely available public database, intended as a resource for researchers studying the immune response to SARS-CoV-2, is where the repertoires were released. Samples were obtained from the ongoing ImmuneRACE study (first 160 participants) and from over a thousand subjects provided by 6 global collaborators. Where available, HLA class I and class II types were obtained from metadata supplied by the sample provider rather than from assay-based typing. Broader findings and caveats from the paper: How much clinical and demographic metadata was included differed by source and by participant, and the metadata was provided uncurated.

Collaborating institutions collected whole blood in K2EDTA tubes following their own protocols. For TCRbeta analysis, collaborators shipped samples as frozen whole blood, isolated PBMCs, or DNA extracted from either of those sample types. TCRbeta CDR3 regions were amplified from genomic DNA using the immunoSEQ Assay, a bias-controlled multiplex PCR. As for the authors' bioinformatics: Nucleated cell counts per sample were estimated from amplification of reference gene primers within the assay. Sequence reads were collapsed and filtered to measure the absolute abundance of every unique TCRbeta CDR3 rearrangement. For each sample, productive Simpson clonality was calculated as the square root of Simpson's diversity index across productive rearrangements. TCRdb took over this immuneACCESS table, retaining in-frame rearrangements with V and J assigned. Such tables are incomplete; in checked studies, under half of the missing clones stem from an unresolved V gene, and the remainder is unexplained. D and trimming were read from the DNA, whereas the V and J calls and clone size are those reported in that table. This sample gives a few hundred thousand clones in total; 70% to 90% of them show up just once. The ten largest account for 0.95% to 1.5% of the sample.

The sequencing sample was made of peripheral blood. The receptor was derived from a man aged 35-49 years with acute or convalescent COVID-19.

The nucleotide sequence is TGTGCCAGCAGTAAGGACAGGGGGCTGGTTCAGCCCCAGCATTTT. Translated, this is CASSKDRGLVQPQHF. The chain is encoded by TRBV6-2 or TRBV6-3 joined to TRBJ1-5; TRBD1 matches 11 bases in the middle. After removal of 5 bases from V and 6 bases from J, the junction retains 6 bases not matched to a gene. The CDR3 contains 15 residues, cysteine and phenylalanine counted. Solely the CDR3 DNA is kept, with 45 bases framed from the first base. Looking up the germline V gene yields CDR1 MNHEY and CDR2 SVGEGT.